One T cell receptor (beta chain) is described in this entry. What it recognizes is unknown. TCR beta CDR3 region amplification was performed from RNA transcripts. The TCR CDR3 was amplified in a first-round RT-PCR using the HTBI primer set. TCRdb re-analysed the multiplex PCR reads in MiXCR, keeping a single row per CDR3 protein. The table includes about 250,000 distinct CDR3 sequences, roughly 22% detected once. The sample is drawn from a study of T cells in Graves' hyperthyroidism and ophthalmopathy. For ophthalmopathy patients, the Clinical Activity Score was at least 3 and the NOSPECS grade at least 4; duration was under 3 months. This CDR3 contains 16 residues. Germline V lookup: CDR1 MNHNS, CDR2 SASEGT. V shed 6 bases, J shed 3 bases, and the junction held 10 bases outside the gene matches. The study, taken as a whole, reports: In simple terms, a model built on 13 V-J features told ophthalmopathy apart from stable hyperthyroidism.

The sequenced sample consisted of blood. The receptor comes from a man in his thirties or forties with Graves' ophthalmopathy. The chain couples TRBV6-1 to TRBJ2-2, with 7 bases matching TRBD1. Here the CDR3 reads CASSLTGAKDTGELFF. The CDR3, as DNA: TGTGCCAGCAGCCTCACAGGGGCCAAAGACACCGGGGAGCTGTTTTTT.